These T cell receptor beta chains were read from a single sample in a study of blood T cell repertoires in COVID-19. The protocol was immunoSEQ multiplex PCR, while the TCRdb copy is restricted to in-frame clones and leaves out a portion. Of a few hundred thousand clones in the sample, under 85% are singletons; the top ten hold approximately 5%. The sample consisted of PBMCs or T cells enriched from blood (not recorded which). These receptors were obtained from a woman aged 45-60 years who had recovered from COVID-19. Each CDR3 is given with its conserved first and last residue. D genes are given only for firm matches. Expanded clones are given a class, and other clones once, few, many or no size at all.

. | TRBJ2-7 | TRBV9 | . | CASSGGSGPYEQYF | TGTGCCAGCAGCGGTGGAAGCGGCCCCTACGAGCAGTACTTC
once | TRBJ2-7 | TRBV7-9 | TRBD1 | CASSSGTGDDEQYF | TGTGCCAGCAGCTCCGGGACAGGGGATGACGAGCAGTACTTC
. | TRBJ1-5 | TRBV2 | . | CASSDGMGSQPQHF | TGTGCCAGCAGTGACGGGATGGGGAGTCAGCCCCAGCATTTT
. | TRBJ2-1 | TRBV7-3 | TRBD2 | CASSLSGGLSNEQFF | TGTGCCAGCAGCTTAAGCGGGGGGTTAAGCAATGAGCAGTTCTTC
. | TRBJ1-2 | TRBV30 | . | CAWSVGQGNGYTF | TGTGCCTGGAGTGTAGGGCAGGGGAATGGCTACACCTTC
. | TRBJ1-2 | TRBV2 | . | CASSEGINYGYTF | TGTGCCAGCAGTGAGGGCATTAACTATGGCTACACCTTC
. | TRBJ2-6 | TRBV9 | TRBD1 | CASSSIPGQGLASGANVLTF | TGTGCCAGCAGCTCAATCCCGGGACAGGGGTTGGCCTCTGGGGCCAACGTCCTGACTTTC
. | TRBJ1-5 | TRBV19 | TRBD1 | CASRSRDRGGQPQHF | TGTGCCAGTAGATCCCGGGACAGGGGGGGTCAGCCCCAGCATTTT
few | TRBJ1-1 | TRBV5-1 | TRBD1 | CASSITGGVTEAFF | TGCGCCAGCAGCATCACAGGGGGCGTGACTGAAGCTTTCTTT
. | TRBJ1-6 | TRBV4-3 | TRBD1 | CASSQMTGGFSPLHF | TGCGCCAGCAGCCAGATGACAGGGGGATTTTCACCCCTCCACTTT
. | TRBJ2-3 | TRBV5-1 | . | CASSLAGAHTDTQYF | TGCGCCAGCAGCTTGGCAGGGGCCCACACAGATACGCAGTATTTT
. | TRBJ1-3 | TRBV18 | . | CASSRQNSGNTIYF | TGTGCCAGCTCACGACAAAACTCTGGAAACACCATATATTTT
. | TRBJ2-3 | TRBV20-1 | TRBD2 | CSASALAGGPGADTQYF | TGCAGTGCTAGTGCCCTAGCGGGGGGGCCCGGGGCAGATACGCAGTATTTT
. | TRBJ1-5 | TRBV2 | TRBD1 | CASSEEGAVRWPQHF | TGTGCCAGCAGTGAAGAGGGGGCAGTAAGGTGGCCCCAGCATTTT
. | TRBJ1-1 | TRBV29-1 | TRBD1 | CSGGTGGAFTEAFF | TGCAGCGGTGGGACAGGGGGCGCGTTTACTGAAGCTTTCTTT